The 14 T cell receptor beta chains below were found in one sample sequenced in a study of Tregs in tolerant kidney transplant recipients. The repertoire was sequenced with immunoSEQ multiplex PCR; TCRdb's copy has only in-frame clones and lacks some. This sample has 85,000 to 100,000 clones, with 90% to 95% found just once. The sequencing here drew on CD4+ T cells from blood, taken before the transplant. These receptors originate from a human donor who received a combined kidney and bone marrow transplant.

This clone is a singleton in its sample. The rearrangement uses TRBV28 and TRBJ1-5; D not certain. Trimming cost V 6 bases and J 1 base, with 13 bases left between them. The CDR3 has 15 amino acids. The germline V gene encodes CDR1 MDHEN and CDR2 SYDVKM. The CDR3, as DNA: TGTGCCAGCAGGAAGACGGGGAGGAGCAATCAGCCCCAGCATTTT. It codes for CASRKTGRSNQPQHF.

The gene calls are TRBV7-2 and TRBJ2-7; TRBD2 matches 13 bases. Germline assignment: CDR1 SGHTA and CDR2 FQGNSA. The CDR3 loop spans 18 amino acids. The J segment lost 2 bases and the V segment lost 2 bases, leaving 9 bases of the junction unmatched. CDR3 sequence: CASSLIGTSGVSTYEQYF. The CDR3 bases are TGTGCCAGCAGCTTAATTGGGACTAGCGGGGTTTCTACCTACGAGCAGTACTTC.

V and J are TRBV5-4 and TRBJ2-1; 12 bases align to TRBD2. The V and J ends lost 5 bases and 2 bases, in that order; junction bases with no gene match: 5. Germline-derived CDR1 and CDR2 are SGHNT and YYREEE (reference sequence). The CDR3 has 16 residues. The CDR3 DNA sequence: TGTGCCAGCAGTTACAGGACTAGCGGGACCTACAATGAGCAGTTCTTC. This translates into CASSYRTSGTYNEQFF.

This clone has a single count. The chain links TRBV7-8 to TRBJ2-1; TRBD2 matches at 10 bases. Germline V gene sequence: CDR1 SGHVS, CDR2 FQNEAQ. CDR3 length: 17 residues. The V and J ends lost 2 bases and 4 bases, in that order; junction bases with no gene match: 8. The chain's CDR3 is CASSLRTSGRAYNEQFF. CDR3 DNA sequence: TGTGCCAGCAGCTTAAGGACTAGCGGTAGAGCTTACAATGAGCAGTTCTTC.

CDR3 bases: TGCGCCAGCAGCCGACAGATTACTAACTATGGCTACACCTTC. It yields the protein CASSRQITNYGYTF. The rearrangement links TRBV10-2 to TRBJ1-2; a weak D match, TRBD1 (5 bases). Between the trimmed V and J ends, which lost 6 bases and 0 bases, there was a span of 11 bases. The CDR3 sequence is 14 residues long. Germline CDR1 is WSHSY and CDR2 is SAAADI.

The chain recombines TRBV27 with TRBJ2-7, with 11 bases aligning to TRBD2. CDR1 and CDR2 from the germline V gene are MNHEY and SMNVEV (reference sequence). The V and J ends lost 5 bases and 7 bases, in that order; junction bases with no gene match: 7. CDR3 length equals 14 residues. CDR3 DNA sequence: TGTGCCAGCAGTGGGACTAGCGGCCTTGGAGAGCAGTACTTC. The encoded protein is CASSGTSGLGEQYF.

This clone has more than one count but fewer than ten. The chain joins TRBV2 to TRBJ2-3, with D possibly TRBD1 on 6 matching bases. This CDR3 has 13 residues. Deletions cut 4 bases from V and 5 bases from J, with 10 bases between. Germline V gives CDR1 SNHLY, CDR2 FYNNEI. In DNA, the CDR3 is TGTGCCAGCAGTGTACAGGGTGAAGATACGCAGTATTTT. Translated, it gives CASSVQGEDTQYF.

The chain links TRBV4-1 to TRBJ1-5; D remains ambiguous. This CDR3 has 14 amino acids. With 5 bases removed from V and 0 bases from J, the gap between germline ends came to 8 bases. Germline V gene lookup returns CDR1 MGHRA and CDR2 YSYEKL. The CDR3 loop reads CASSSWASNQPQHF. Here the CDR3 DNA reads TGCGCCAGCAGCTCTTGGGCTAGCAATCAGCCCCAGCATTTT.

The rearrangement links TRBV11-1 to TRBJ1-1; TRBD1 agrees at 10 bases. V was pared by 7 bases and J by 3 bases, with 11 bases of the junction left unmatched. Looked up from germline, CDR1 is SGHAT and CDR2 is FQDESV (reference sequence). CDR3 size: 16 residues. CDR3 nucleotides: TGTGCCAGCACCCAAATCTCCGGGACAGGGGACACTGAAGCTTTCTTT. This translates into CASTQISGTGDTEAFF.

The chain employs TRBV19 and TRBJ2-1; 7 bases align to TRBD2. Germline lookup yields CDR1 LNHDA and CDR2 SQIVND (reference sequence). The CDR3 consists of 14 residues. The ends lost 9 bases at V and 3 bases at J; junction bases unmatched: 8. CDR3 protein: CARMIWTSYNEQFF. CDR3 nucleotide sequence: TGTGCCAGGATGATTTGGACTAGCTACAATGAGCAGTTCTTC.

The rearrangement joins TRBV5-1 to TRBJ2-5; D gene uncertain. Matching the DNA end better, TRBJ2-7 makes the J call doubtful. This CDR3 has 14 amino acids. CDR1 is SGHRS and CDR2 is YFSETQ in the germline V gene. The CDR3 reads CASSLEPTSYEQYF. The CDR3 DNA reads as TGCGCCAGCAGCTTGGAACCCACCTCCTACGAGCAGTACTTC.

The V call is TRBV21-1, the J call TRBJ2-5; the D call in the table, TRBD2, was not verified against the DNA. TRBV21-1 is described as a pseudogene. The CDR3 length is 18 residues. CDR3 sequence: CASSKGRGSGGLWETQYF. The CDR3 bases are TGTGCCAGCAGCAAAGGTCGAGGTAGCGGGGGGCTCTGGGAGACCCAGTACTTC.

This clone was seen only a few times. The chain combines TRBV30 with TRBJ1-2; weak D call: TRBD1 (5 bases). V lost 2 bases and J 8 bases, leaving 15 bases between the germline ends. Germline CDR1 reads GTSNPN; CDR2 reads SVGIG (reference sequence). CDR3 length equals 13 residues. CDR3 DNA sequence: TGTGCCTGGAGTCGGACATACCTGAGGGGCTACACCTTC. It is translated as CAWSRTYLRGYTF.

The chain's CDR3 is CASSFGVYEQYF. CDR3 sequence (DNA): TGTGCCAGCAGCTTCGGGGTCTACGAGCAGTACTTC. The chain carries TRBV5-5 and TRBJ2-7; TRBD2 is a possible D gene (5 bases). In germline, CDR1 is SGHKS, CDR2 YYEKEE (reference sequence). The CDR3 sequence is 12 residues long. V lost 2 bases and J 3 bases, leaving 6 bases between the germline ends.